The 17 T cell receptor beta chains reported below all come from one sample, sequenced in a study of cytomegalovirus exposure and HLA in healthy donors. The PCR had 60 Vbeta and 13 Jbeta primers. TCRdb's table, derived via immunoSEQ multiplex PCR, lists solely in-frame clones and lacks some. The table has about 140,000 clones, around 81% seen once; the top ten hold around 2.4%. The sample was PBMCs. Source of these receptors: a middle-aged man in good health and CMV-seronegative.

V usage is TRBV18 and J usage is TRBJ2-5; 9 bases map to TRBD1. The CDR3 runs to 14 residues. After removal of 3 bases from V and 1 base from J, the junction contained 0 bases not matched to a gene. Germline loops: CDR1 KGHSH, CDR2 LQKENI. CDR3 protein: CASSPGQGQETQYF. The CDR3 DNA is TGTGCCAGCTCACCGGGACAGGGCCAAGAGACCCAGTACTTC.

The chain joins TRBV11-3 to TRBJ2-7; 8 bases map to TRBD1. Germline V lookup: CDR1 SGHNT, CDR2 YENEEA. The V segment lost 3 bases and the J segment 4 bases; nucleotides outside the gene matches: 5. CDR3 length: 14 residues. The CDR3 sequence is CASSFGQGVYEQYF. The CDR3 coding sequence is TGTGCCAGCAGCTTTGGACAGGGAGTTTACGAGCAGTACTTC.

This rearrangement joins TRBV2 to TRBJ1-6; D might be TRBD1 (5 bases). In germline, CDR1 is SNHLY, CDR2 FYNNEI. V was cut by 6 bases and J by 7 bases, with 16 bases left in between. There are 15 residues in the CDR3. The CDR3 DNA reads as TGTGCCAGCAGCCCTCCTGGGGGGTGGAATTCACCCCTCCACTTT. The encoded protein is CASSPPGGWNSPLHF.

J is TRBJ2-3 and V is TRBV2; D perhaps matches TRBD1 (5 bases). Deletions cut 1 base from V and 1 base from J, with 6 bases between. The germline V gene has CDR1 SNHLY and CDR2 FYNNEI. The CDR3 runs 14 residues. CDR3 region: CASSEDRRTDTQYF. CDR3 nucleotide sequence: TGTGCCAGCAGTGAAGACAGGCGCACAGATACGCAGTATTTT. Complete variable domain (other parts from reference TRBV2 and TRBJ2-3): EPEVTQTPSHQVTQMGQEVILRCVPISNHLYFYWYRQILGQKVEFLVSFYNNEISEKSEIFDDQFSVERPDGSNFTLKIRSTKLEDSAMYFCASSEDRRTDTQYFGPGTRLTVL.

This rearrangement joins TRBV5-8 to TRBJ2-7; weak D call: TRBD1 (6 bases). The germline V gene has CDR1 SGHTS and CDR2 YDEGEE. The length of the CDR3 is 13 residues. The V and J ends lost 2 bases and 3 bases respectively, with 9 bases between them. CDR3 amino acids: CASSFGQSYEQYF. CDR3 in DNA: TGTGCCAGCAGCTTCGGACAGAGCTACGAGCAGTACTTC.

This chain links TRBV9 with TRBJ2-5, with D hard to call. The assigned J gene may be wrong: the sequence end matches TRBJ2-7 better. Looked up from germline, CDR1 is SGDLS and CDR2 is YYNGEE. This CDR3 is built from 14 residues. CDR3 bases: TGTGCCAGCAGCGTCTCTTCGTCCCCCTACGAGCAGTACTTC. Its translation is CASSVSSSPYEQYF.

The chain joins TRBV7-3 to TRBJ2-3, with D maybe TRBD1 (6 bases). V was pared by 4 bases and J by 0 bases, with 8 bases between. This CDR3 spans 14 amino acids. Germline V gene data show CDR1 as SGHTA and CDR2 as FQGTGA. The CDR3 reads CASSWQGSTDTQYF. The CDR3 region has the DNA TGTGCCAGCAGCTGGCAGGGGAGCACAGATACGCAGTATTTT. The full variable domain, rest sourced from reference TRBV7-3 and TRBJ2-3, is GAGVSQTPSNKVTEKGKYVELRCDPISGHTALYWYRQSLGQGPEFLIYFQGTGAADDSGLPNDRFFAVRPEGSVSTLKIQRTERGDSAVYLCASSWQGSTDTQYFGPGTRLTVL.

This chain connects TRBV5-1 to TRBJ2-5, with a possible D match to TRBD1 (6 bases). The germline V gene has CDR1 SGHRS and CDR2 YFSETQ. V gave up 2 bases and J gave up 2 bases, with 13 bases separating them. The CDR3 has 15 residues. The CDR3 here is CASSLGGALQETQYF. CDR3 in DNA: TGCGCCAGCAGCTTAGGGGGAGCGCTTCAAGAGACCCAGTACTTC.

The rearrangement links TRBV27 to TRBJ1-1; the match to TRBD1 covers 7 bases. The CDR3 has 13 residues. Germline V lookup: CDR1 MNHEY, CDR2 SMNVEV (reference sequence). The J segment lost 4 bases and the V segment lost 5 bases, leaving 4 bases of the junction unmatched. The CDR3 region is CASSPHRGTEAFF. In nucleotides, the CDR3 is TGTGCCAGCAGTCCGCACAGGGGCACTGAAGCTTTCTTT.

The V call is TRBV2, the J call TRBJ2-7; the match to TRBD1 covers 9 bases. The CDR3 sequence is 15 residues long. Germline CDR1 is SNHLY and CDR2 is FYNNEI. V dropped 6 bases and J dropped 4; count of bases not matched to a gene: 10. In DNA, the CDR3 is TGTGCCAGCAGGCCCCCGGGACAGGGTTATTACGAGCAGTACTTC. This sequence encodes CASRPPGQGYYEQYF.

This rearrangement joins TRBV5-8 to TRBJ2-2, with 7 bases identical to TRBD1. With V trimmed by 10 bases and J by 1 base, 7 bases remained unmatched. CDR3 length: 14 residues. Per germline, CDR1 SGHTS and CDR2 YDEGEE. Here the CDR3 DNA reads TGTGCCGGAGGAACAGGGGAGAACACCGGGGAGCTGTTTTTT. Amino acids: CAGGTGENTGELFF.

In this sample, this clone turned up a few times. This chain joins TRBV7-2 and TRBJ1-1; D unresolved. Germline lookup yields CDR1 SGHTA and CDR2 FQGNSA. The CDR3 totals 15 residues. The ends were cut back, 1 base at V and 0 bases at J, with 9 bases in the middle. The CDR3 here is CASSLGPVMNTEAFF. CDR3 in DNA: TGTGCCAGCAGCTTAGGGCCCGTCATGAACACTGAAGCTTTCTTT.

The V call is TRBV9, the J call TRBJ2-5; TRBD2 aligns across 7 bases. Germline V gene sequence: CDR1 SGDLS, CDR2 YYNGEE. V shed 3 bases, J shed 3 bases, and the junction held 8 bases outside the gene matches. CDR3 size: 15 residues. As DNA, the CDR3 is TGTGCCAGCAGCGCCGGCTGGGGGGGGGAAGAGACCCAGTACTTC. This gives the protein CASSAGWGGEETQYF.

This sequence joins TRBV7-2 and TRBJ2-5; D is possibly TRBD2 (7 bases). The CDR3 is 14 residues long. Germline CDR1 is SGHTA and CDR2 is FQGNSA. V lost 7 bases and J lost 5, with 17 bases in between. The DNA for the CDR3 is TGTGCCAGCACCGTGGGGGGGGCTTTGGAGACCCAGTACTTC. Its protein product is CASTVGGALETQYF.

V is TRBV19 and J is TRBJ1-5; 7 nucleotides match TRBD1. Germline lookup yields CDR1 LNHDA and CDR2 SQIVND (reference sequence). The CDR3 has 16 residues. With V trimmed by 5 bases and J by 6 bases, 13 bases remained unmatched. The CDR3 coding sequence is TGTGCCAGTAGTTTCCAAGCAGGGGGAGGAGGTCAGCCCCAGCATTTT. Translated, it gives CASSFQAGGGGQPQHF.

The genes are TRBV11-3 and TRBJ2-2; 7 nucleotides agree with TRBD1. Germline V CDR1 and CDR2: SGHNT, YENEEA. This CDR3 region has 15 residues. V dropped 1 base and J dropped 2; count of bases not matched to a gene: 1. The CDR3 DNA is TGTGCCAGCAGCTTAGGAGGGGGCAACACCGGGGAGCTGTTTTTT. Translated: CASSLGGGNTGELFF.

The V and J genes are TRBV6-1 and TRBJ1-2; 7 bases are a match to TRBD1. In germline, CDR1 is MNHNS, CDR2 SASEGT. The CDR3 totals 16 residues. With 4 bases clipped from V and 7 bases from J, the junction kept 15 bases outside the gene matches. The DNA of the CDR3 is TGTGCCAGCAGTGGCCGGTTGGGACAGTGGCTTAGTGGCTACACCTTC. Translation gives CASSGRLGQWLSGYTF.